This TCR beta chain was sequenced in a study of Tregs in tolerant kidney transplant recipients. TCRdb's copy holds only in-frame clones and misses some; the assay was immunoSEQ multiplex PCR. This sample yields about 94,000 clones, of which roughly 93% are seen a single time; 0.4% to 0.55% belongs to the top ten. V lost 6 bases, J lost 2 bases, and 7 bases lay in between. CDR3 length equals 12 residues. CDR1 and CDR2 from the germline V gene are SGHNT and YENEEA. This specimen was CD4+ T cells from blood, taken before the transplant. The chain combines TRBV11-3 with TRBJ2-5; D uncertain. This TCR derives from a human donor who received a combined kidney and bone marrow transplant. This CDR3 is CASRSEQETQYF. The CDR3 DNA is TGTGCCAGCAGAAGCGAGCAAGAGACCCAGTACTTC.